The 21 T cell receptor beta chains below come from one sample, sequenced in a study of cytomegalovirus exposure and HLA in healthy donors. The PCR had 60 Vbeta and 13 Jbeta primers. Sequenced by immunoSEQ multiplex PCR; TCRdb stores in-frame clones only, minus some. The sample consists of fewer than 200,000 clones, over 70% of them appearing once. Sequenced material: PBMCs. The receptors shown here come from a woman younger than 45 in good health and CMV-seronegative.

The J gene is TRBJ1-4, the V gene TRBV28; D unclear. CDR1 and CDR2 from the germline V gene are MDHEN and SYDVKM. The CDR3 consists of 15 residues. V was pared by 6 bases and J by 7 bases, with 18 bases between. The CDR3, as DNA: TGTGCCAGCAGCCACCAGGCGGGCCCCGCTGAAAAACTGTTTTTT. Amino acid sequence: CASSHQAGPAEKLFF. The variable domain in full, completed from reference TRBV28 and TRBJ1-4, reads DVKVTQSSRYLVKRTGEKVFLECVQDMDHENMFWYRQDPGLGLRLIYFSYDVKMKEKGDIPEGYSVSREKKERFSLILESASTNQTSMYLCASSHQAGPAEKLFFGSGTQLSVL.

The J gene is TRBJ2-5, the V gene TRBV5-1; 7 bases agree with TRBD1. CDR1 is SGHRS, CDR2 YFSETQ, per germline. Losses at the gene ends were 4 bases for V and 5 bases for J; bases not matched to a gene: 8. The CDR3 is 14 residues long. The DNA for the CDR3 is TGCGCCAGCAGCCCCACGACAGGGAGTGAGACCCAGTACTTC. Amino acids: CASSPTTGSETQYF.

The rearrangement joins TRBV29-1 to TRBJ2-5, with 8 bases lining up with TRBD1. CDR1 and CDR2 from the germline V gene are SQVTM and ANQGSEA. V dropped 7 bases and J dropped 4; count of bases not matched to a gene: 8. This CDR3 spans 13 amino acids. The CDR3 coding sequence is TGCAGCGAGCAGGGGGCTGAAGGAGAGACCCAGTACTTC. Encoded protein: CSEQGAEGETQYF.

The J gene is TRBJ1-4, the V gene TRBV6-5; 10 bases are shared with TRBD1. CDR3 length equals 14 residues. V trimming: 8 bases; J trimming: 6 bases; junction bases outside the gene matches: 6. Germline lookup yields CDR1 MNHEY and CDR2 SVGAGI. This CDR3 reads CASGDRGLDEKLFF. The CDR3 DNA reads as TGTGCCAGCGGGGACAGGGGTTTGGATGAAAAACTGTTTTTT.

The V call is TRBV5-1, the J call TRBJ2-1; 10 bases line up with TRBD2. Germline values: CDR1 SGHRS, CDR2 YFSETQ. The CDR3 has 13 residues. V dropped 6 bases and J dropped 6; count of bases not matched to a gene: 3. The CDR3 sequence is CASNLAGVNEQFF. The CDR3 DNA follows: TGCGCCAGCAACCTAGCGGGAGTCAATGAGCAGTTCTTC.

V usage is TRBV28 and J usage is TRBJ2-5; TRBD1 matches at 10 bases. From germline, CDR1 is MDHEN and CDR2 SYDVKM. J gave up 5 bases and V 6 bases, and 9 bases lay outside the gene matches. The CDR3 has 15 amino acids. The CDR3 region is CASSDDRGLGETQYF. In nucleotides, the CDR3 is TGTGCCAGCAGCGATGACAGGGGGCTAGGGGAGACCCAGTACTTC. The variable domain in full, with the rest retrieved from reference TRBV28 and TRBJ2-5, is DVKVTQSSRYLVKRTGEKVFLECVQDMDHENMFWYRQDPGLGLRLIYFSYDVKMKEKGDIPEGYSVSREKKERFSLILESASTNQTSMYLCASSDDRGLGETQYFGPGTRLLVL.

V usage is TRBV18 and J usage is TRBJ1-2; 7 bases agree with TRBD1. Germline V lookup: CDR1 KGHSH, CDR2 LQKENI. Germline trimming cut 3 bases from V and 7 bases from J; bases unmatched to any gene: 5. CDR3 length: 13 residues. CDR3 in amino acids: CASSPPGGPGYTF. Written as DNA, the CDR3 is TGTGCCAGCTCACCCCCAGGGGGTCCTGGCTACACCTTC.

The chain couples TRBV4-1 to TRBJ2-3, with D uncertain. Trimming removed 0 bases from V and 6 bases from J, with 13 bases in between. This CDR3 spans 15 amino acids. Germline loops: CDR1 MGHRA, CDR2 YSYEKL. The chain's CDR3 is CASSQDGPGDDTQYF. The CDR3 coding sequence is TGCGCCAGCAGCCAAGATGGTCCGGGTGATGATACGCAGTATTTT.

The chain joins TRBV5-1 to TRBJ2-1; 10 nucleotides agree with TRBD2. Germline CDR1 SGHRS, CDR2 YFSETQ. The V and J ends lost 1 base and 3 bases, in that order; junction bases with no gene match: 1. The CDR3 sequence is 15 residues long. CDR3 in amino acids: CASSLSGGVYNEQFF. The CDR3 nucleotides read TGCGCCAGCAGCTTGAGCGGGGGGGTCTACAATGAGCAGTTCTTC. The full variable domain, with the rest looked up from reference TRBV5-1 and TRBJ2-1, is KAGVTQTPRYLIKTRGQQVTLSCSPISGHRSVSWYQQTPGQGLQFLFEYFSETQRNKGNFPGRFSGRQFSNSRSEMNVSTLELGDSALYLCASSLSGGVYNEQFFGPGTRLTVL.

The CDR3: CASSLVGGGETQYF. DNA for the CDR3: TGTGCCAGCAGCTTAGTAGGCGGGGGAGAGACCCAGTACTTC. The J gene is TRBJ2-5, the V gene TRBV11-2; 7 bases are shared with TRBD2. The CDR3 extends over 14 amino acids. Germline V gives CDR1 SGHAT, CDR2 FQNNGV. V was clipped by 1 base and J by 4 bases; unmatched bases: 3.

J is TRBJ2-1 and V is TRBV28; 9 nucleotides line up with TRBD2. Germline V CDR1 and CDR2: MDHEN, SYDVKM. The J segment lost 9 bases and the V segment lost 6 bases, leaving 15 bases of the junction unmatched. This CDR3 is built from 16 residues. The CDR3 region is CASSGGRGTRGSEQFF. The CDR3 nucleotides read TGTGCCAGCAGCGGCGGGAGGGGGACGAGGGGAAGTGAGCAGTTCTTC. The full variable domain, completed using reference TRBV28 and TRBJ2-1, is DVKVTQSSRYLVKRTGEKVFLECVQDMDHENMFWYRQDPGLGLRLIYFSYDVKMKEKGDIPEGYSVSREKKERFSLILESASTNQTSMYLCASSGGRGTRGSEQFFGPGTRLTVL.

The chain couples TRBV5-4 to TRBJ2-7; D perhaps matches TRBD2 (6 bases). This CDR3 has 14 amino acids. The V gene's germline CDR1 is SGHNT and CDR2 YYREEE (reference sequence). The V end lost 2 bases, the J end lost 0 bases, and 9 bases lay between the germline ends. The CDR3 loop reads CASSFSGYSYEQYF. CDR3 sequence (DNA): TGTGCCAGCAGCTTTAGCGGTTACTCCTACGAGCAGTACTTC.

The chain has TRBV7-2 and TRBJ2-7; D is unclear. Germline V gene lookup returns CDR1 SGHTA and CDR2 FQGNSA. The CDR3 spans 12 residues. Trimming shortened V by 1 base and J by 9 bases, and 10 bases separated the two germline ends. The CDR3 here is CASSLVRSGQYF. The DNA of the CDR3 is TGTGCCAGCAGCTTAGTTCGGTCCGGGCAGTACTTC.

The chain has TRBV12-5 and TRBJ2-1, with 8 bases fitting TRBD2. After removal of 5 bases from V and 3 bases from J, the junction contained 3 bases not matched to a gene. This CDR3 region has 14 residues. The germline V gene encodes CDR1 LGHNT and CDR2 FRNRAP. The CDR3 here is CASGKTSGYNEQFF. The CDR3 nucleotides read TGTGCTAGTGGTAAAACTAGCGGCTACAATGAGCAGTTCTTC.

The genes are TRBV6-1 and TRBJ1-5, with TRBD1 matching over 7 bases. The CDR3 runs 15 residues. From germline, CDR1 is MNHNS and CDR2 SASEGT. The J segment lost 3 bases and the V segment lost 6 bases, leaving 8 bases of the junction unmatched. The DNA of the CDR3 is TGTGCCAGCAGCCGCGACAGGGACGACAATCAGCCCCAGCATTTT. Translated, it gives CASSRDRDDNQPQHF.

This clone was observed a few times. The chain couples TRBV10-3 to TRBJ2-1, with a tentative D call TRBD2 (6 bases). V dropped 10 bases and J dropped 9 bases, with 16 bases sitting between them. From germline, CDR1 is ENHRY and CDR2 SYGVKD. This CDR3 region has 12 residues. The CDR3 loop reads CATLGGLSEQFF. CDR3 coding DNA: TGTGCCACCCTGGGAGGTCTGAGTGAGCAGTTCTTC.

The chain has TRBV19 and TRBJ2-4, with TRBD1 identical over 7 bases. The CDR3 contains 13 residues. J lost 8 bases, V lost 10 bases, and 11 bases had no gene match. CDR1 LNHDA and CDR2 SQIVND come from the germline V gene (reference sequence). CDR3 nucleotide sequence: TGTGCCACTGCAGACAGGGAAAGGGACATTCAGTACTTC. Residues: CATADRERDIQYF.

The chain is built from TRBV30 and TRBJ2-1; maybe TRBD2 (6 bases). The ends were cut back, 0 bases at V and 7 bases at J, with 13 bases in the middle. Germline CDR1 reads GTSNPN; CDR2 reads SVGIG (reference sequence). The CDR3 runs 14 residues. The CDR3 region is CAWSVAGTQNEQFF. CDR3 DNA: TGTGCCTGGAGTGTTGCGGGGACCCAGAATGAGCAGTTCTTC.

The chain has TRBV25-1 and TRBJ2-7; possible D gene TRBD1, 5 bases. Between the trimmed V and J ends, which lost 2 bases and 4 bases, there was a span of 6 bases. Germline CDR1 reads MGHDK; CDR2 reads SYGVNS. CDR3 length: 12 amino acids. The CDR3 loop is CASSERGYEQYF. The CDR3 region has the DNA TGTGCCAGCAGTGAAAGGGGATACGAGCAGTACTTC.

J is TRBJ1-4 and V is TRBV2, with 7 bases aligning to TRBD1. The CDR3 spans 15 residues. Per the germline V gene, CDR1 is SNHLY and CDR2 is FYNNEI. V gave up 6 bases and J gave up 6 bases; unmatched junction bases: 10. CDR3 loop: CASRPQGQKDEKLFF. The DNA of the CDR3 is TGTGCCAGCAGACCTCAGGGACAGAAGGATGAAAAACTGTTTTTT.

The rearrangement joins TRBV7-9 to TRBJ2-5, with 9 positions matching TRBD2. CDR3 length equals 16 residues. Trimming took 0 bases from V and 10 from J; bases not matched to a gene: 12. Germline assignment: CDR1 SEHNR and CDR2 FQNEAQ (reference sequence). The DNA of the CDR3 is TGTGCCAGCAGCTTAGCGGGCGGGAGGGCCCCACGGGGCCAGTACTTC. Translated: CASSLAGGRAPRGQYF. Full variable domain (outside the CDR3, taken from reference TRBV7-9 and TRBJ2-5): DTGVSQNPRHKITKRGQNVTFRCDPISEHNRLYWYRQTLGQGPEFLTYFQNEAQLEKSRLLSDRFSAERPKGSFSTLEIQRTEQGDSAMYLCASSLAGGRAPRGQYFGPGTRLLVL.